This paragraph covers one TCR beta chain sequence. Its antigen is undetermined. The PCR employed 60 Vbeta primers together with 13 Jbeta primers. Data came from immunoSEQ multiplex PCR; TCRdb stores just in-frame clones and leaves some out. The repertoire holds roughly 190,000 clones, with about nine tenths as singletons. Trimming pared 4 bases from V and 5 bases from J, leaving 16 bases between. CDR3 length: 15 residues. The germline gives CDR1 MDHEN, CDR2 SYDVKM. This sample was included in a study of cytomegalovirus exposure and HLA in healthy donors. Regarding the study as a whole: Serostatus for CMV was the only available immune exposure information. TRBV6-2, TRBV6-3 and other indistinguishable V segments were excluded. Analysis was carried out at a later point, and it linked a missense DCLRE1C variant to TCR beta V- and J-gene trimming.

The chain employs TRBV28 and TRBJ2-3; weak D call: TRBD1 (5 bases). This receptor was taken from a boy aged 2 to 9 in good health and CMV-seronegative. Source material: PBMCs. The CDR3 protein is CASSSTQGILDTQYF. For the CDR3, the DNA is TGTGCCAGCAGTTCAACCCAGGGAATACTAGATACGCAGTATTTT.